The next 2 T cell receptor beta chains were all read from a single sample in a study of OX40 agonist ivuxolimab in advanced cancers. The library was generated by the immunoSEQ multiplex PCR assay. Drawn from immuneACCESS, this table holds only the in-frame rearrangements with V and J called that TCRdb kept. Clones are partly lost; checked studies trace under half to an unresolved V gene and leave the rest unexplained. In this sample the table shows about 14,000 clones, less than 85% of which occur a single time. About 32% of the sample is held by the ten biggest clonotypes. Sequenced material: CD4+ or CD8+ T cells sorted from blood, taken in a trial of the OX40 agonist ivuxolimab. Receptors were obtained from an adult with an advanced solid tumor such as melanoma, head and neck, liver or kidney cancer.

The chain couples TRBV7-1 to TRBJ2-1, with D possibly TRBD2 on 6 matching bases. TRBV7-1 is reported as an ORF; its role is uncertain. This CDR3 is built from 13 residues. Trimming took 6 bases from V and 9 from J, leaving 15 bases between them. The DNA for the CDR3 is TGTGCCAGCAGTTTAGCGGTGACCGGTGAGCAGTTCTTC. Its protein is CASSLAVTGEQFF.

Turning to this clone: At the DNA level, this CDR3 is encoded by other sequences in the same sample as well. This chain joins TRBV7-9 and TRBJ1-5; D is unresolved. The germline V gene has CDR1 SEHNR and CDR2 FQNEAQ (reference sequence). The CDR3 totals 14 residues. The ends were cut back, 1 base at V and 3 bases at J, with 7 bases in the middle. CDR3 sequence reads: CASSLDGFNQPQHF. Written as DNA, the CDR3 is TGTGCCAGCAGCTTAGACGGCTTCAATCAGCCCCAGCATTTT.